One T cell receptor beta chain is described in this entry. Its specificity is not known. This record belongs to a study of beta chain features in type 1 diabetes. Study-wide findings and caveats: All four CD4+ subsets of Type 1 diabetes patients contained TCRB CDR3s that were moderately but significantly shorter. Whether TCRB rearrangement is influenced by HLA type was left unresolved in this analysis.

V lost 3 bases and J 2 bases, leaving 2 bases between the germline ends. Germline lookup yields CDR1 DFQATT and CDR2 SNEGSKA (reference sequence). The CDR3 is 11 amino acids. Since all of the isolated RNA was reverse transcribed, expressed TCRB transcripts were what got sequenced. The data were produced by immunoSEQ multiplex PCR, yet TCRdb's version contains in-frame clones alone and is incomplete. The sample has under 300,000 clones; 7.5% to 9.5% are singletons. The rearrangement uses TRBV20-1 and TRBJ2-1; D not resolved. Source material: central memory CD4+ T cells from blood. The receptor comes from a woman aged 18-29 years in good health. CDR3 protein: CSASTYNEQFF. The CDR3 DNA reads as TGCAGTGCTAGCACCTACAATGAGCAGTTCTTC.